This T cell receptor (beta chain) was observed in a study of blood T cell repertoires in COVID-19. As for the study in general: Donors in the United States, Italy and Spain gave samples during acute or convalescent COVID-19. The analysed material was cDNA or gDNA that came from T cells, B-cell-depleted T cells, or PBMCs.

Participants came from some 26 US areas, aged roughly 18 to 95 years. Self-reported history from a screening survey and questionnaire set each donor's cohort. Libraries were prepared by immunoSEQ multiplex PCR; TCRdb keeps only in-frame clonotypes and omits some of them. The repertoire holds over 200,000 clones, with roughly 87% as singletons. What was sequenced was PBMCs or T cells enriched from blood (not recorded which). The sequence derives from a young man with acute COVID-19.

In DNA form, the CDR3 reads TGTGCCAGTAGAACCCAGGGGGCGGAACAGCCCCAGCATTTT. Its translation is CASRTQGAEQPQHF. The V gene is TRBV19, the J gene TRBJ1-5, with 8 bases matching TRBD1. The germline gives CDR1 LNHDA, CDR2 SQIVND (reference sequence). The CDR3 has 14 amino acids. Trimming at V came to 6 bases and at J to 7 bases, leaving 8 bases not matched to a gene.